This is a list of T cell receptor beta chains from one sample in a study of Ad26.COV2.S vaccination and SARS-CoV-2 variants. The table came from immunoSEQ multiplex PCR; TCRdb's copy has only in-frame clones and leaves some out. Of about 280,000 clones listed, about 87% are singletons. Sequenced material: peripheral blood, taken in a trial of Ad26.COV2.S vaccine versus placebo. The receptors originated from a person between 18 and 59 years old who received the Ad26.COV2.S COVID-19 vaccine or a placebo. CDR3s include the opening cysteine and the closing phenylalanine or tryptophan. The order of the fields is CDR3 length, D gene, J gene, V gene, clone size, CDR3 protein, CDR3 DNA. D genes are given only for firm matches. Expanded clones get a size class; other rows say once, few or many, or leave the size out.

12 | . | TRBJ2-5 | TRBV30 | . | CAWSRTQETQYF | TGTGCCTGGAGTCGGACCCAAGAGACCCAGTACTTC
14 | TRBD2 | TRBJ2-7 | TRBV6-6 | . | CASSSDGRSHEQYF | TGTGCCAGCAGTTCAGACGGGAGGTCCCACGAGCAGTACTTC
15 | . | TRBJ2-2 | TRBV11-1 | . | CASSQDRLNTGELFF | TGTGCCAGCAGCCAAGACAGGCTTAACACCGGGGAGCTGTTTTTT
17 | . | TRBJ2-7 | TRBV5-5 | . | CASTSGPSGVLNYEQYF | TGTGCCAGCACCTCTGGACCATCCGGCGTCCTCAACTACGAGCAGTACTTC
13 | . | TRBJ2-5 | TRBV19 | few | CASSWGRQETQYF | TGTGCCAGTAGCTGGGGCAGACAAGAGACCCAGTACTTC
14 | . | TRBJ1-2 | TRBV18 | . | CASSPADGNYGYTF | TGTGCCAGCTCACCCGCTGACGGTAACTATGGCTACACCTTC
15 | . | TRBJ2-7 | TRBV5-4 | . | CASSFEGGRTYEQYF | TGTGCCAGCAGCTTCGAGGGGGGGCGCACCTACGAGCAGTACTTC
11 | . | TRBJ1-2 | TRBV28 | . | CASTAGKGYTF | TGTGCCAGCACGGCCGGGAAGGGCTACACCTTC
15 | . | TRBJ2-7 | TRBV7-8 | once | CASSPPGRRLYEQYF | TGTGCCAGCAGCCCCCCCGGGAGACGACTCTACGAGCAGTACTTC
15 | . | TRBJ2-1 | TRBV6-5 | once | CASRGLGISYNEQFF | TGTGCCAGCAGGGGGCTAGGTATCTCCTACAATGAGCAGTTCTTC
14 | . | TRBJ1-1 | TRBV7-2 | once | CASSVVRGNTEAFF | TGTGCCAGCAGCGTTGTGAGGGGGAACACTGAAGCTTTCTTT
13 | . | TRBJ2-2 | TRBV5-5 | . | CASSPRRDGELFF | TGTGCCAGCAGCCCCCGGCGGGACGGGGAGCTGTTTTTT
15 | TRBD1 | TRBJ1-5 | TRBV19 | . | CASSAGQGANQPQHF | TGTGCCAGCAGCGCGGGACAGGGGGCCAATCAGCCCCAGCATTTT
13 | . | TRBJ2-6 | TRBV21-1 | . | CARTGAGANVLTF | TGTGCCAGGACAGGGGCTGGGGCCAACGTCCTGACTTTC
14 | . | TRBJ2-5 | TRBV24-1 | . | CATSDARGRETQYF | TGTGCCACCAGTGATGCCCGAGGAAGAGAGACCCAGTACTTC
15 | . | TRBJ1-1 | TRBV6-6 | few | CASSGGTFMNTEAFF | TGTGCCAGCAGTGGCGGGACATTTATGAACACTGAAGCTTTCTTT
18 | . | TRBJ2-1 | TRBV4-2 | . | CASSERTTPISSYNEQFF | TGTGCCAGCAGCGAGCGGACCACCCCCATTTCCAGCTACAATGAGCAGTTCTTC
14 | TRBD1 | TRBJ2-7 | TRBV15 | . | CATSNRDRKYEQYF | TGTGCCACCAGCAATCGGGACAGGAAGTACGAGCAGTACTTC
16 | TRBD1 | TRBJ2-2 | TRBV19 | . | CASSPYGTANTGELFF | TGTGCCAGTAGCCCTTATGGGACAGCAAACACCGGGGAGCTGTTTTTT
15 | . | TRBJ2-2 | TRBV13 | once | CASSPVAPNTGELFF | TGTGCCAGCAGCCCAGTAGCCCCGAACACCGGGGAGCTGTTTTTT
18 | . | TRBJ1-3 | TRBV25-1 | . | CASSPLAGGVRAGNTIYF | TGTGCCAGCAGTCCCCTCGCGGGGGGGGTAAGGGCTGGAAACACCATATATTTT
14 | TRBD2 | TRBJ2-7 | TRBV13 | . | CASSGTSGTYEQYF | TGTGCCAGCAGCGGGACTAGCGGGACCTACGAGCAGTACTTC
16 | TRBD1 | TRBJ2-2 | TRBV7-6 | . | CASSLAGGTYTGELFF | TGTGCCAGCAGCTTAGCAGGGGGCACATACACCGGGGAGCTGTTTTTT
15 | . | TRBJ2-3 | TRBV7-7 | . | CASSPQGEGTDTQYF | TGTGCCAGCAGCCCCCAGGGGGAGGGCACAGATACGCAGTATTTT
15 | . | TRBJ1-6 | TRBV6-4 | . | CASSRPSSYNSPLHF | TGTGCCAGCAGCAGGCCTAGCTCCTATAATTCACCCCTCCACTTT
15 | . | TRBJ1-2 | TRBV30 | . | CAWSVLGGARNGYTF | TGTGCCTGGAGTGTACTGGGGGGGGCTCGGAATGGCTACACCTTC